Below, one T cell receptor (beta chain) is given with its context. The data were taken from a study of T-cell memory formation after mild COVID-19. This CDR3 has 15 residues. Germline V gene lookup returns CDR1 SGHTA and CDR2 FQGNSA. Trimming left V 2 bases short and J 4 bases short, with 14 bases between. UMIs and sample barcodes were carried by the TCR alpha and TCR beta cDNA libraries that 5'RACE produced using constant-segment primers. Each CDR3 protein gets one entry after TCRdb re-called the 5' RACE reads with MiXCR. The table lists 250,000 to 350,000 distinct CDR3 sequences, around 16% of them singletons.

Sequenced: PBMCs or a T cell subset sorted from them (not recorded which). The rearrangement joins TRBV7-2 to TRBJ2-5, with D possibly TRBD1 on 5 matching bases. The source of this sequence is a man aged 18 to 30 who had mild COVID-19 (a few samples of this study predate the infection). Cell type and time point are not known. Here the CDR3 DNA reads TGTGCCAGCAGCTTAACCCATAGCAGGGCAGAGACCCAGTACTTC. Translation gives CASSLTHSRAETQYF. The whole variable domain, remainder taken from reference TRBV7-2 and TRBJ2-5, is GAGVSQSPSNKVTEKGKDVELRCDPISGHTALYWYRQSLGQGLEFLIYFQGNSAPDKSGLPSDRFSAERTGGSVSTLTIQRTQQEDSAVYLCASSLTHSRAETQYFGPGTRLLVL.